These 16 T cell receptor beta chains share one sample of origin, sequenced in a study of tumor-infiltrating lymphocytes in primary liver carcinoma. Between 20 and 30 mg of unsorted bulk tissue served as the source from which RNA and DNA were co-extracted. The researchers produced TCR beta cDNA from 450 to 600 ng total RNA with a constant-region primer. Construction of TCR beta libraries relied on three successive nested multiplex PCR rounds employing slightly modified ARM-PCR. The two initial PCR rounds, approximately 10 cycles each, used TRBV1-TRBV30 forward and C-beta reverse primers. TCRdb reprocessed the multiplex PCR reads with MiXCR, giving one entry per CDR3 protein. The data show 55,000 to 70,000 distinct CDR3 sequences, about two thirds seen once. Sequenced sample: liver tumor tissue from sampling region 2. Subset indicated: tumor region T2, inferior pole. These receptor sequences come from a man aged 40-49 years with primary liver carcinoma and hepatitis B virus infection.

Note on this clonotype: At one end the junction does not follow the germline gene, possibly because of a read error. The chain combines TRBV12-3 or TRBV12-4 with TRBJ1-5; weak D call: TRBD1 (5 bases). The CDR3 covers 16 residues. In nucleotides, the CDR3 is TGTGCCAGCAGTTCGAGGACAAGGGGTATCAATCGGCCCCAGCATTTT. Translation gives CASSSRTRGINRPQHF.

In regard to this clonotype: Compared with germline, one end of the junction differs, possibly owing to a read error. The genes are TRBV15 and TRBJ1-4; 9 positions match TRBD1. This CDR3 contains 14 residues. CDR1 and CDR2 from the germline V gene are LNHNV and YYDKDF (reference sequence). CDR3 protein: CDTSRKTGGEKLFF. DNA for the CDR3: TGTGACACCAGCAGAAAGACAGGGGGAGAAAAACTGTTTTTT.

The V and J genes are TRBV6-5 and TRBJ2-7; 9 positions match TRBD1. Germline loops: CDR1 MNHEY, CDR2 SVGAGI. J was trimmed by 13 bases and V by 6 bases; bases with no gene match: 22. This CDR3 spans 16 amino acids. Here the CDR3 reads CASSYTRGQGFYEYYF. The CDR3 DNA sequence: TGTGCCAGCAGCTACACCCGAGGACAGGGGTTCTACGAGTACTACTTC.

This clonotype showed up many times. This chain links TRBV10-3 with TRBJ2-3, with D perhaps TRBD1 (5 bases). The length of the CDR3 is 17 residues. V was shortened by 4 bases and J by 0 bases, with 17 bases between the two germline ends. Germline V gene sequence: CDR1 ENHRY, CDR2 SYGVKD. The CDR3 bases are TGTGCCATCAGTGGACCCTCCAGGGAAACTAGCACAGATACGCAGTATTTT. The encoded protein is CAISGPSRETSTDTQYF.

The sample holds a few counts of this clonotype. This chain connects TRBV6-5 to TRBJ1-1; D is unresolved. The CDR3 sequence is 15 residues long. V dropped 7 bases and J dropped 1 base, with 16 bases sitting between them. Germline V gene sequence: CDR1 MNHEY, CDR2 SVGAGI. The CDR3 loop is CASIPTPTSNTEAFF. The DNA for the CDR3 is TGTGCCAGCATCCCGACACCTACATCGAACACTGAAGCTTTCTTT.

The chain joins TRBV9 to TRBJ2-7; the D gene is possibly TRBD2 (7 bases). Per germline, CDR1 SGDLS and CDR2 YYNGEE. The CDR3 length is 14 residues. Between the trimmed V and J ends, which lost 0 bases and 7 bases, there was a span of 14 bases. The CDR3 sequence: CASSVEPGGYEQYF. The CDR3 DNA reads TGTGCCAGCAGCGTAGAACCGGGGGGCTATGAGCAGTACTTC.

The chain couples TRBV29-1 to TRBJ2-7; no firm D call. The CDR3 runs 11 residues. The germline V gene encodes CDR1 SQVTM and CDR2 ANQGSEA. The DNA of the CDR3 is TGCCGCGGAAGGGTTGCCTACGAGCAGTACTTC. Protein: CRGRVAYEQYF.

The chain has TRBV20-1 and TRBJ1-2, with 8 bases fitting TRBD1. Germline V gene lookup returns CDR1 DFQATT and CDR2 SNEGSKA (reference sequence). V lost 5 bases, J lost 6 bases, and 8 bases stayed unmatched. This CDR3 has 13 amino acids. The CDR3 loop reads CSAPLQGEHGYTF. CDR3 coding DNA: TGCAGTGCTCCCTTACAGGGGGAACATGGCTACACCTTC.

CDR3 DNA sequence: TGTGCCAGCAGTACCGGGGACAGGCTTAGCAATCAGCCCCAGCATTTT. Translated, it gives CASSTGDRLSNQPQHF. This chain links TRBV12-3 or TRBV12-4 with TRBJ1-5; 8 nucleotides agree with TRBD1. J was trimmed by 0 bases and V by 5 bases; bases with no gene match: 6. This CDR3 has 16 amino acids.

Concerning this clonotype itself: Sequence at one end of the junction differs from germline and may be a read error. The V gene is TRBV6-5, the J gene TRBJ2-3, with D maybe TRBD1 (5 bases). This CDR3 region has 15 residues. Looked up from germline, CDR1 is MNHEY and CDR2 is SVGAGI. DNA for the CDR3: TGTGCCTGCAGCCCAGACAGCTCTAGCACAGATACGCAGTATTTT. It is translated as CACSPDSSSTDTQYF.

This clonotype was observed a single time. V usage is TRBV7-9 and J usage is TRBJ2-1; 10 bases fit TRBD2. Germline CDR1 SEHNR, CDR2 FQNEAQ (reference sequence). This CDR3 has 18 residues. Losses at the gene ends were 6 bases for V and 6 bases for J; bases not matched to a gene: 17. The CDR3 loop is CASRLRLAGVVEGNEQFF. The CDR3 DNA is TGTGCCAGCAGGTTACGTCTAGCGGGAGTGGTAGAAGGCAATGAGCAGTTCTTC. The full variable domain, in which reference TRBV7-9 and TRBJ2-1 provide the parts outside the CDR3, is DTGVSQNPRHKITKRGQNVTFRCDPISEHNRLYWYRQTLGQGPEFLTYFQNEAQLEKSRLLSDRFSAERPKGSFSTLEIQRTEQGDSAMYLCASRLRLAGVVEGNEQFFGPGTRLTVL.

The CDR3, as DNA: TGTGCCAGCAGTAGGACAGGGAACAGTCAGCCCCAGCATTTT. This codes for CASSRTGNSQPQHF. V and J are TRBV12-3 or TRBV12-4 and TRBJ1-5; 8 nucleotides align to TRBD1. This CDR3 is built from 14 residues. V gave up 5 bases and J gave up 6 bases; unmatched junction bases: 6.

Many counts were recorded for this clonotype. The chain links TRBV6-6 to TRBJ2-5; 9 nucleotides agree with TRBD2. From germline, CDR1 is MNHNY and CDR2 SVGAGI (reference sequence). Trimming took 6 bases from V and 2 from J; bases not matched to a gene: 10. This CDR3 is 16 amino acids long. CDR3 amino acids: CASSYLRTSEQETQYF. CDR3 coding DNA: TGTGCCAGCAGCTATCTTAGGACTAGCGAGCAAGAGACCCAGTACTTC.

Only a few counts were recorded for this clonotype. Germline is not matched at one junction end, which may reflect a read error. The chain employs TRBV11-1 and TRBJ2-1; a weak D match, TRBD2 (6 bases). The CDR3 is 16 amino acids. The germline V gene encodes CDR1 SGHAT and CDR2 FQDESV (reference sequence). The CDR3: CASRKKMRIGGDEQIF. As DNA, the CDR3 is TGTGCCAGCAGAAAAAAGATGAGGATAGGAGGGGATGAGCAGATCTTC.

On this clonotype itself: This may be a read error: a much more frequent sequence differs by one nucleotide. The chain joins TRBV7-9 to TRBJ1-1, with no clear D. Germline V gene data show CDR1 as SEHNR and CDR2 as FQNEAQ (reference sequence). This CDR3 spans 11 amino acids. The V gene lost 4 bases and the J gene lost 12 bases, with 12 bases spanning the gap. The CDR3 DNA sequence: TGTGCCAGCAGCTCACTTATCGAAACTTTCTTT. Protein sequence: CASSSLIETFF. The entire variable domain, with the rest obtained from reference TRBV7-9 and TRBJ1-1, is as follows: DTGVSQNPRHKITKRGQNVTFRCDPISEHNRLYWYRQTLGQGPEFLTYFQNEAQLEKSRLLSDRFSAERPKGSFSTLEIQRTEQGDSAMYLCASSSLIETFFGQGTRLTVV.

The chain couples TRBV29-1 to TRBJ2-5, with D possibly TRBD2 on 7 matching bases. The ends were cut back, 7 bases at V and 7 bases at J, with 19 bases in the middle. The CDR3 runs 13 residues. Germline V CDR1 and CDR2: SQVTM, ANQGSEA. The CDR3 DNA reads TGCAGCGGCGGGGGCCTTCGGGCGGGGACCCAGTACTTC. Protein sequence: CSGGGLRAGTQYF. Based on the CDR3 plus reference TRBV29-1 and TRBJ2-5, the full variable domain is SAVISQKPSRDICQRGTSLTIQCQVDSQVTMMFWYRQQPGQSLTLIATANQGSEATYESGFVIDKFPISRPNLTFSTLTVSNMSPEDSSIYLCSGGGLRAGTQYFGPGTRLLVL.